A single sample gave rise to the 6 T cell receptor beta chains below, sequenced in a study of shared clonotypes between healthy human individuals. Sequencing used immunoSEQ multiplex PCR; TCRdb keeps in-frame clones, though not all of them. Counted here are approximately 1,500,000 clones, 95% to 99% occurring once; the ten biggest clones make up 0.4% to 0.55%. Sequences were obtained from naive CD4+ T cells sorted from blood. Subset given: CD45RA+ positively selected. These receptors were taken from a man aged 30-40 years in good health.

This rearrangement joins TRBV7-8 to TRBJ2-5, with D uncertain. The V gene lost 5 bases and the J gene lost 5 bases, with 12 bases spanning the gap. Germline assignment: CDR1 SGHVS and CDR2 FQNEAQ. The length of the CDR3 is 13 residues. The chain's CDR3 is CASSPRFRETQYF. DNA of the CDR3: TGTGCCAGCAGCCCCCGCTTCCGGGAGACCCAGTACTTC.

A note on this clone: The sample holds other DNA sequences that translate to the same CDR3. V gene TRBV29-1 combines with J gene TRBJ2-3; the match to TRBD2 covers 11 bases. There are 14 residues in the CDR3. V shed 6 bases, J shed 0 bases, and the junction held 2 bases outside the gene matches. Germline values: CDR1 SQVTM, CDR2 ANQGSEA. The CDR3 DNA reads TGCAGCGTACGGACTAGCGGGAGCACAGATACGCAGTATTTT. This translates into CSVRTSGSTDTQYF.

Only one count was recorded for this clone. V usage is TRBV6-1 and J usage is TRBJ1-5; weak D call: TRBD1 (5 bases). V lost 8 bases and J 4 bases, leaving 12 bases between the germline ends. Germline CDR1 reads MNHNS; CDR2 reads SASEGT. This CDR3 has 13 amino acids. The CDR3 DNA sequence: TGTGCCAGCGATGGGGGGATTAATCAGCCCCAGCATTTT. Its protein product is CASDGGINQPQHF.

The chain links TRBV6-5 to TRBJ1-1; D unclear. In germline, CDR1 is MNHEY, CDR2 SVGAGI. The CDR3 contains 13 residues. V was cut by 2 bases and J by 2 bases, with 6 bases left in between. The chain's CDR3 is CASSYGSNTEAFF. The CDR3 DNA is TGTGCCAGCAGTTACGGTTCAAACACTGAAGCTTTCTTT.

The chain links TRBV28 to TRBJ1-2; D is ambiguous. Trimming took 8 bases from V and 0 from J, leaving 10 bases between them. The CDR3 runs to 13 residues. CDR1 and CDR2 from the germline V gene are MDHEN and SYDVKM. The CDR3 sequence: CASASQANYGYTF. In DNA form, the CDR3 reads TGTGCCAGCGCCAGCCAAGCTAACTATGGCTACACCTTC.

This chain connects TRBV21-1 to TRBJ2-1; the tabulated D call, TRBD2, remains unverified against the DNA. TRBV21-1 is labeled a pseudogene. The CDR3 sequence is 16 residues long. CDR3 DNA: TGTGCCAGCAGCAAAAAGACGACTAGCGGTCGAAATGAGCAGTTCTTC. The encoded protein is CASSKKTTSGRNEQFF.